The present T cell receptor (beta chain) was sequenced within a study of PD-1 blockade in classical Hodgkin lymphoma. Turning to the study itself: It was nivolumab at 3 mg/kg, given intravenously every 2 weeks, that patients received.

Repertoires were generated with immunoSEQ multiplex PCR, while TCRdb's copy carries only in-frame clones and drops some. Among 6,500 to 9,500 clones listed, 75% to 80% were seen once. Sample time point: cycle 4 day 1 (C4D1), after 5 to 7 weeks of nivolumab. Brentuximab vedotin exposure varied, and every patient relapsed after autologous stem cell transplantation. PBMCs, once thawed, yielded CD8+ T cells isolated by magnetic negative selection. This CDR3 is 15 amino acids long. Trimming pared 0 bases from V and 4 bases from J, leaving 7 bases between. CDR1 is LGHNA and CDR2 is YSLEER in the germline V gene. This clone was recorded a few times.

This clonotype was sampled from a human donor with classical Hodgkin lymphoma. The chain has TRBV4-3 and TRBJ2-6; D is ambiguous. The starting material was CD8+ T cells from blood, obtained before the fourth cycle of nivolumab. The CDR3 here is CASSQESLGANVLTF. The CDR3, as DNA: TGCGCCAGCAGCCAAGAATCTCTGGGGGCCAACGTCCTGACTTTC.